The rows below give T cell receptor beta chains drawn from one sample of a study of response to subunit inactivated influenza vaccine. TCRdb re-called the RT-PCR reads with MiXCR, one entry per CDR3 protein. The table has hundreds of thousands of distinct CDR3 sequences, about 15% seen once; the top ten hold around 10%. Source: PBMCs from blood, taken about 12 days after vaccination. The receptors derive from a man in his fifties who received an inactivated influenza vaccine. The CDR3 runs from the conserved cysteine through the conserved F or W. Each record gives: V gene, D gene, clone size, J gene, CDR3 protein. D genes are given only for firm matches. Some rows mark clone size as missing; the rest say once, few, many or name a class of expanded clone.

>TRBV12-3/TRBV12-4|NA|once|TRBJ2-3
CASSFVFTDTQYF
>TRBV7-2|TRBD2|few|TRBJ2-2
CASSLSGDPGTGELFF
>TRBV12-3/TRBV12-4|NA|few|TRBJ1-6
CASSLTGGVGTPLHF
>TRBV9|NA|NA|TRBJ2-5
CASSVALGAQATQYF
>TRBV2|TRBD1|few|TRBJ2-4
CASRHRDSHIQYF
>TRBV6-1|NA|NA|TRBJ1-2
CASRAQGESGYTF
>TRBV12-3/TRBV12-4|NA|few|TRBJ1-1
CASSLVNGAFF
>TRBV20-1|TRBD2|NA|TRBJ2-7
CSARLAGGTYEQYF
>TRBV20-1|TRBD2|few|TRBJ2-1
CSAQLAGGLNEQFF
>TRBV11-2|NA|NA|TRBJ2-2
CASSPAGRGELFF
>TRBV6-2/TRBV6-3|TRBD1|many|TRBJ1-1
CASRYGQAWTEAFF
>TRBV5-1|NA|few|TRBJ2-1
CASSPTIGQSYNEQFF
>TRBV6-2/TRBV6-3|NA|NA|TRBJ2-7
CASSYAPDRPLDEQYF
>TRBV6-2/TRBV6-3|NA|few|TRBJ2-2
CASSRSSGARELFF
>TRBV3-1|TRBD2|NA|TRBJ2-2
CASSQEATSWTGELFF
>TRBV20-1|NA|NA|TRBJ2-5
CSAKRTEQETQYF
>TRBV5-5|TRBD1|NA|TRBJ1-5
CASSLAPSRGRNQPQHF
>TRBV28|NA|NA|TRBJ2-1
CATRELNNEQFF
>TRBV11-2|NA|few|TRBJ1-1
CASSLEFMNTEAFF